This T cell receptor (beta chain) was observed in a study of blood T cells in healthy people across ages. Germline V lookup: CDR1 DFQATT, CDR2 SNEGSKA (reference sequence). After removal of 5 bases from V and 2 bases from J, the junction contained 3 bases not matched to a gene. The CDR3 consists of 13 residues. Per sample, no less than 5.5 micrograms of total RNA were extracted. Study results and limitations: Naive CD4+ cells and diversity were both higher in long-lived donors than in aged donors.

A remark on this clonotype: Antigen specificity is unknown. A much larger clone is a single base away; this may be a read error.

The second PCR ran roughly 6 to 11 cycles with a sample-barcoded 5' primer and J-beta primers. Each cDNA molecule was tagged by a template-switch adaptor with 12 random nucleotides. A single record per CDR3 protein comes from TCRdb applying MiXCR to the 5' RACE reads. There are 650,000 to 1,000,000 distinct CDR3 sequences in the sample; around 50% occur only once, and around 18% lies in the top ten. The gene calls are TRBV20-1 and TRBJ2-5; 9 nucleotides agree with TRBD1. This TCR was sampled from a man at least 80 years old in good health. Sequenced input: blood. The CDR3 region is CSAGTGKQETQYF. The CDR3 nucleotides are TGCAGTGCTGGGACAGGGAAACAAGAGACCCAGTACTTC.